The 13 T cell receptor beta chains reported below all come from one sample, sequenced in a study of CD8 T cells in Susac syndrome. Random hexamers were used to reverse transcribe roughly 0.45 to 1 ug of RNA. TCRdb passed the immunoSEQ multiplex PCR reads through MiXCR, listing each CDR3 protein once. The repertoire holds around 270,000 distinct CDR3 sequences, with 70% to 90% as singletons. Sequencing was performed on CD8+ T cells from PBMCs. These receptors were collected from a human donor with multiple sclerosis.

The rearrangement uses TRBV30 and TRBJ2-5, with a possible D match to TRBD1 (6 bases). V lost 6 bases to trimming and J lost 5 bases, with 25 bases between them. In germline, CDR1 is GTSNPN, CDR2 SVGIG (reference sequence). The CDR3 consists of 16 residues. CDR3 in DNA: TGTGCCTGTGCCTGCTCAGGACAGATCCAAGTGGAGACCCAGTACTTC. The encoded protein is CACACSGQIQVETQYF.

This sequence joins TRBV7-9 and TRBJ2-7; 9 bases match TRBD1. This CDR3 is built from 15 residues. Germline V lookup: CDR1 SEHNR, CDR2 FQNEAQ (reference sequence). Trimming cost V 4 bases and J 6 bases; bases outside gene matches: 10. In DNA form, the CDR3 reads TGTGCCAGCAGCTCCCGGGACAGGGTTGCGGGCGAGCAGTACTTC. It codes for CASSSRDRVAGEQYF.

Worth noting for this clonotype: A junction end diverges from the germline sequence, so it may reflect a read error. V and J are TRBV27 and TRBJ2-7; weak D call: TRBD2 (6 bases). The CDR3 covers 13 residues. Looked up from germline, CDR1 is MNHEY and CDR2 is SMNVEV (reference sequence). The CDR3 DNA follows: TGTGCCAGCAGTTCGGGACTCTCCGACGAGCAGTACTTC. It codes for CASSSGLSDEQYF.

This clonotype is a singleton in its sample. This chain links TRBV7-8 with TRBJ2-3; weak D call: TRBD2 (6 bases). The V gene's germline CDR1 is SGHVS and CDR2 FQNEAQ. Trimming pared 1 base from V and 2 bases from J, leaving 19 bases between. The CDR3 consists of 18 residues. CDR3 bases: TGTGCCAGCAGCTTAGATTGGGAGGACTCCGCAATCACAGATACGCAGTATTTT. Amino acids: CASSLDWEDSAITDTQYF.

The rearrangement links TRBV20-1 to TRBJ2-1; TRBD2 aligns across 11 bases. Germline CDR1 DFQATT, CDR2 SNEGSKA (reference sequence). CDR3 length: 16 residues. The ends lost 4 bases at V and 1 base at J; junction bases unmatched: 6. The CDR3 DNA is TGCAGTGCTAATAGCGGGAGGGCCAGGTCCTACAATGAGCAGTTCTTC. As protein: CSANSGRARSYNEQFF.

This rearrangement joins TRBV7-9 to TRBJ2-2; D possibly corresponds to TRBD1 (5 bases). Per germline, CDR1 SEHNR and CDR2 FQNEAQ (reference sequence). The CDR3 sequence is 12 residues long. The V and J ends lost 8 bases and 5 bases respectively, with 9 bases between them. CDR3 in DNA: TGTGCCAGCCCCCAGGGAACCGGGGAGCTGTTTTTT. Protein sequence: CASPQGTGELFF.

V is TRBV12-3 or TRBV12-4 and J is TRBJ2-3, with D perhaps given as TRBD1 or TRBD2 (5 bases each). V dropped 2 bases and J dropped 4 bases, with 7 bases sitting between them. The CDR3 has 13 amino acids. The chain's CDR3 is CASSLPGPDTQYF. The CDR3 bases are TGTGCCAGCAGTTTACCGGGACCAGATACGCAGTATTTT.

This rearrangement joins TRBV11-1 to TRBJ2-3; no firm D call. This CDR3 contains 15 residues. The germline V gene encodes CDR1 SGHAT and CDR2 FQDESV (reference sequence). With 1 base removed from V and 0 bases from J, the gap between germline ends came to 8 bases. CDR3 bases: TGTGCCAGCAGCTTAGTCAGCACTAGCACAGATACGCAGTATTTT. Translated: CASSLVSTSTDTQYF.

The V gene is TRBV5-6, the J gene TRBJ1-5; 7 positions match TRBD1. Germline trimming cut 0 bases from V and 6 bases from J; bases unmatched to any gene: 9. The length of the CDR3 is 16 residues. Per the germline V gene, CDR1 is SGHDT and CDR2 is YYEEEE. The CDR3 protein is CASSLASRGFIQPQHF. The CDR3 DNA reads as TGTGCCAGCAGCTTGGCCAGCAGGGGGTTTATTCAGCCCCAGCATTTT.

This rearrangement joins TRBV2 to TRBJ2-5; no reliable D call. The CDR3 sequence is 15 residues long. Trimming took off 0 bases at V and 5 bases at J, with 13 bases between the two ends. In germline, CDR1 is SNHLY, CDR2 FYNNEI. CDR3 sequence reads: CASSEALIRSETQYF. In DNA form, the CDR3 reads TGTGCCAGCAGTGAAGCGCTAATTAGAAGCGAGACCCAGTACTTC. Looking up the rest from reference TRBV2 and TRBJ2-5 gives the full variable domain: EPEVTQTPSHQVTQMGQEVILRCVPISNHLYFYWYRQILGQKVEFLVSFYNNEISEKSEIFDDQFSVERPDGSNFTLKIRSTKLEDSAMYFCASSEALIRSETQYFGPGTRLLVL.

V usage is TRBV30 and J usage is TRBJ2-4, with 10 bases identical to TRBD2. This CDR3 comprises 15 residues. After removal of 1 base from V and 8 bases from J, the junction contained 8 bases not matched to a gene. The germline V gene has CDR1 GTSNPN and CDR2 SVGIG (reference sequence). The CDR3 loop reads CAWSASGRATHIQYF. The CDR3 region has the DNA TGTGCCTGGAGTGCGAGCGGGAGGGCCACGCACATTCAGTACTTC.

The genes are TRBV28 and TRBJ1-6; 8 positions match TRBD1. V lost 3 bases to trimming and J lost 8 bases; unmatched junction nucleotides: 6. Germline values: CDR1 MDHEN, CDR2 SYDVKM. The CDR3 consists of 15 residues. CDR3 sequence (DNA): TGTGCCAGCAGTTTGCGGCCAGGGGGCTATTCACCCCTCCACTTT. Amino acid sequence: CASSLRPGGYSPLHF.

Worth noting for this clonotype: The junction shows a germline mismatch at one end, possibly a read error. CDR3 nucleotides: TGTGCCAGCAGTTACGGACCTAGTTGGCTCTTC. Translating gives CASSYGPSWLF. The chain is built from TRBV6-2 or TRBV6-3 and TRBJ2-1; D unresolved. Germline assignment: CDR1 MNHEY and CDR2 SVGEGT. The CDR3 length is 11 residues.